This T cell receptor beta chain came from a study of radiation and T cells in renal cell carcinoma. Study-wide results and limits: Without pretreatment biopsies, baseline tumor clonotype presence was undetermined. From baseline, blood top tumor clonotypes peaked at 2 weeks post-radiation.

Trimming pared 6 bases from V and 8 bases from J, leaving 20 bases between. This CDR3 has 15 amino acids. Germline V CDR1 and CDR2: SQVTM, ANQGSEA. This table comes from immunoSEQ multiplex PCR, and its TCRdb copy is limited to in-frame clones, with some not included. The table has around 140,000 clones, 88% seen once. In regard to this clone: Its antigen is as yet unknown.

Time point meaning: baseline pretreatment blood. Specified treatment: 15 Gy SBRT to primary tumor, nephrectomy 4 weeks later. The tumor was a clear cell renal cell carcinoma. The chain is built from TRBV29-1 and TRBJ1-6; D may be TRBD1 (5 bases). The sequenced sample was blood, obtained from a patient whose treatment included radiotherapy and nephrectomy. The receptor comes from a woman between 65 and 79 years old with renal cell carcinoma. CDR3 residues: CSVGDSPGPDSPLHF. CDR3 nucleotide sequence: TGCAGCGTAGGGGACTCGCCTGGACCGGATTCACCCCTCCACTTT.